These 26 T cell receptor beta chains came from one sample sequenced in a study of identical twins (TCRdb year 2016). The protocol used for the library was 5' RACE. TCRdb lists the instrument as Illumina HiSeq 2000. TCRdb trimmed the raw reads at Q25, called clones with MiXCR and kept productive beta chains. Rows are unified per CDR3 protein, each entry keeping the most common DNA and genes. The sample table contains hundreds of thousands of distinct CDR3 sequences; only one count was recorded for roughly 26% of them. The ten largest make up 2.9% of the sample. In addition, the sample was reused for a study of T cells expressing NK-cell markers.

Sequencing was carried out using CD4+ T cells sorted from blood. These receptor sequences come from a woman in her late teens or twenties in good health.

The chain links TRBV20-1 to TRBJ2-2; the match to TRBD1 covers 9 bases. CDR1 and CDR2 from the germline V gene are DFQATT and SNEGSKA (reference sequence). The CDR3 consists of 13 residues. With V trimmed by 7 bases and J by 0 bases, 0 bases remained unmatched. The CDR3 DNA reads as TGCAGTGGACAGGGGGCGAACACCGGGGAGCTGTTTTTT. It yields the protein CSGQGANTGELFF.

The chain combines TRBV9 with TRBJ2-7, with D tentatively TRBD1 (5 bases). The V end was cut by 3 bases, the J end by 4 bases, with 14 bases between. The CDR3 consists of 14 residues. In germline, CDR1 is SGDLS, CDR2 YYNGEE. The CDR3 bases are TGTGCCAGCAGCGGAGGCCTTCAGGGTTACGAGCAGTACTTC. Encoded protein: CASSGGLQGYEQYF.

V is TRBV5-1 and J is TRBJ2-7; D is unclear. Trimming took 2 bases from V and 3 from J, leaving 9 bases between them. The germline V gene has CDR1 SGHRS and CDR2 YFSETQ. The CDR3 sequence is 13 residues long. The CDR3 nucleotides are TGCGCCAGCAGCTTTCGGGTCCTCTACGAGCAGTACTTC. Its translation is CASSFRVLYEQYF.

The chain links TRBV11-3 to TRBJ2-7; 10 nucleotides agree with TRBD2. Germline V gives CDR1 SGHNT, CDR2 YENEEA. J lost 5 bases, V lost 5 bases, and 15 bases had no gene match. The CDR3 runs to 17 residues. CDR3 amino acids: CASSPLLRLAGFDEQYF. DNA for the CDR3: TGTGCCAGCAGCCCCCTCCTACGACTAGCGGGCTTTGACGAGCAGTACTTC.

CDR3 region: CASSLTGGGRVRNGYTF. As DNA, the CDR3 is TGCGCCAGCAGCTTGACAGGGGGCGGAAGGGTCCGCAATGGCTACACCTTC. The chain has TRBV5-1 and TRBJ1-2; 9 nucleotides line up with TRBD1. The junction had 13 bases not matched to a gene; V was cut back by 1 base and J by 6 bases. The V gene's germline CDR1 is SGHRS and CDR2 YFSETQ. The CDR3 contains 17 residues.

The rearrangement uses TRBV5-1 and TRBJ2-3; 11 bases fit TRBD2. Germline values: CDR1 SGHRS, CDR2 YFSETQ. The CDR3 has 15 amino acids. V shed 4 bases and J 3 bases; nucleotides not matched to a gene: 4. The CDR3 sequence is CASSTSSGGTDTQYF. CDR3 nucleotides: TGCGCCAGCAGCACTTCTAGCGGGGGGACAGATACGCAGTATTTT.

This clonotype was recorded a few times. The chain links TRBV3-1 to TRBJ2-2; the D is unclear. The CDR3 consists of 11 residues. Germline V lookup: CDR1 LGHDT, CDR2 YNNKEL (reference sequence). The ends were cut back, 2 bases at V and 7 bases at J, with 2 bases in the middle. CDR3 nucleotide sequence: TGTGCCAGCAGCCAATACGGGGAGCTGTTTTTT. Translation gives CASSQYGELFF.

The chain links TRBV10-3 to TRBJ1-4; D unclear. The length of the CDR3 is 14 residues. Germline lookup yields CDR1 ENHRY and CDR2 SYGVKD. Trimming stripped 3 bases from V and 8 bases from J, with 13 bases between. The CDR3 loop is CAISDEESYEKLFF. CDR3 sequence (DNA): TGTGCCATCAGTGATGAGGAATCGTACGAAAAACTGTTTTTT.

This chain uses TRBV7-9 with TRBJ2-5, with D possibly matching TRBD2 (6 bases). V was pared by 4 bases and J by 2 bases, with 17 bases between. The CDR3 has 16 residues. Germline-derived CDR1 and CDR2 are SEHNR and FQNEAQ (reference sequence). The CDR3 sequence: CASSSPLREWQETQYF. The CDR3 bases are TGTGCCAGCAGCTCCCCTCTGCGGGAATGGCAAGAGACCCAGTACTTC.

The genes are TRBV10-2 and TRBJ2-1, with 8 bases matching TRBD2. The CDR3 has 16 residues. Germline trimming cut 6 bases from V and 9 bases from J; bases unmatched to any gene: 16. Germline assignment: CDR1 WSHSY and CDR2 SAAADI. CDR3 nucleotides: TGCGCCAGCAGGCTGTATGGTAGCGGGAAAGTCGCTGAGCAGTTCTTC. This codes for CASRLYGSGKVAEQFF.

This clonotype was seen more than once but under ten times. This sequence joins TRBV5-1 and TRBJ1-6, with TRBD1 matching over 8 bases. This CDR3 is built from 16 residues. With 1 base clipped from V and 7 bases from J, the junction kept 7 bases outside the gene matches. From germline, CDR1 is SGHRS and CDR2 YFSETQ. The CDR3 region is CASSLRRQGANSPLHF. The CDR3 bases are TGCGCCAGCAGCTTGCGTCGTCAGGGGGCCAATTCACCCCTCCACTTT.

This clonotype has more than one count but fewer than ten. The CDR3 spells CASSRRGGNINEQFF. The CDR3 nucleotides read TGTGCCAGCAGTCGTCGGGGGGGTAATATTAATGAGCAGTTCTTC. The chain is built from TRBV12-3 or TRBV12-4 and TRBJ2-1; TRBD2 matches at 8 bases. The CDR3 is made up of 15 amino acids. The V and J ends lost 5 bases and 7 bases, in that order; junction bases with no gene match: 10.

This clonotype came up a few times. The chain combines TRBV3-1 with TRBJ1-6; D not certain. The ends were cut back, 3 bases at V and 8 bases at J, with 5 bases in the middle. This CDR3 has 12 residues. Germline lookup yields CDR1 LGHDT and CDR2 YNNKEL (reference sequence). CDR3 sequence (DNA): TGTGCCAGCAGCCAGATCGATTCACCCCTCCACTTT. It is translated as CASSQIDSPLHF.

This clonotype was detected only a few times. The rearrangement joins TRBV5-1 to TRBJ2-1, with D perhaps TRBD1 (6 bases). V gave up 0 bases and J gave up 9 bases, with 10 bases separating them. CDR1 and CDR2 (germline): SGHRS, YFSETQ. CDR3 length equals 13 residues. The CDR3 bases are TGCGCCAGCAGCTTGGAGGGGGTCGTTGAGCAGTTCTTC. Translation gives CASSLEGVVEQFF.

The CDR3 DNA sequence: TGTGCCAGCAGCCCATGGGACAGCGCGAACACTGAAGCTTTCTTT. Residues: CASSPWDSANTEAFF. V gene TRBV3-1 combines with J gene TRBJ1-1; 7 nucleotides line up with TRBD1. The CDR3 runs 15 residues. V lost 4 bases to trimming and J lost 1 base; unmatched junction nucleotides: 6. Germline CDR1 reads LGHDT; CDR2 reads YNNKEL (reference sequence).

The rearrangement joins TRBV10-3 to TRBJ2-1; 10 bases agree with TRBD2. V lost 6 bases and J lost 7; bases outside the gene matches: 6. Germline assignment: CDR1 ENHRY and CDR2 SYGVKD. The CDR3 is made up of 14 amino acids. The CDR3 region has the DNA TGTGCCATCAGGGGAGCGGGGGGGCTGAATGAGCAGTTCTTC. Its protein is CAIRGAGGLNEQFF.

At least ten counts were recorded for this clonotype. The chain links TRBV5-5 to TRBJ2-3, with 7 bases matching TRBD1. The CDR3 runs 17 residues. V was pared by 0 bases and J by 2 bases, with 9 bases of the junction left unmatched. Germline V gene lookup returns CDR1 SGHKS and CDR2 YYEKEE (reference sequence). In DNA form, the CDR3 reads TGTGCCAGCAGCTTGGCCTGGGGGACAGCAGCCACAGATACGCAGTATTTT. The encoded protein is CASSLAWGTAATDTQYF.

The rearrangement links TRBV25-1 to TRBJ2-5; no clear D. V lost 3 bases to trimming and J lost 6 bases, with 14 bases between them. The CDR3 is made up of 14 amino acids. Germline V gene lookup returns CDR1 MGHDK and CDR2 SYGVNS. The CDR3 region is CASSDLSGLKTQYF. CDR3 DNA: TGTGCCAGCAGTGATCTATCCGGGTTGAAGACCCAGTACTTC.

The V and J genes are TRBV27 and TRBJ2-2; the D is unclear. CDR1 and CDR2 (germline): MNHEY, SMNVEV (reference sequence). This CDR3 has 10 amino acids. Trimming stripped 8 bases from V and 8 bases from J, with 6 bases between. DNA of the CDR3: TGTGCCAGCGGCGGTGGGGAGCTGTTTTTT. This gives the protein CASGGGELFF.

A few counts support this clonotype. The chain carries TRBV5-1 and TRBJ1-1; weak D call: TRBD1 (5 bases). Germline V gives CDR1 SGHRS, CDR2 YFSETQ. This CDR3 has 14 amino acids. Trimming stripped 4 bases from V and 6 bases from J, with 16 bases between. The CDR3 loop reads CASSPGHALAEAFF. The CDR3 bases are TGCGCCAGCAGCCCAGGACATGCTCTCGCTGAAGCTTTCTTT.

This clonotype was counted between two and nine times. V gene TRBV20-1 combines with J gene TRBJ2-2, with unresolved D. V shed 1 base and J shed 1 base, with 7 bases lying between them. Germline CDR1 reads DFQATT; CDR2 reads SNEGSKA (reference sequence). The CDR3 totals 14 residues. The CDR3 loop reads CSARGPENTGELFF. The CDR3 coding sequence is TGCAGTGCTAGAGGCCCAGAGAACACCGGGGAGCTGTTTTTT.

This chain links TRBV29-1 with TRBJ2-1; TRBD2 is a possible D gene (6 bases). The CDR3 is 11 residues long. Germline V CDR1 and CDR2: SQVTM, ANQGSEA. V shed 7 bases and J shed 9 bases, with 13 bases lying between them. In DNA, the CDR3 is TGCAGCGCAGAGTTAGCGGCTGAGCAGTTCTTC. It translates to CSAELAAEQFF.

The V and J genes are TRBV5-5 and TRBJ2-1; the D is unclear. The CDR3 is 14 amino acids. V was trimmed by 1 base and J by 8 bases, leaving 13 bases between them. In germline, CDR1 is SGHKS, CDR2 YYEKEE (reference sequence). Here the CDR3 reads CASSLNPQGDEQFF. DNA for the CDR3: TGTGCCAGCAGCTTGAATCCTCAAGGCGATGAGCAGTTCTTC.

This clonotype has a single count. This chain uses TRBV6-2 or TRBV6-3 with TRBJ2-2, with TRBD1 identical over 7 bases. CDR3 length: 16 residues. CDR1 is MNHEY and CDR2 is SVGEGT in the germline V gene. Germline trimming cut 5 bases from V and 3 bases from J; bases unmatched to any gene: 9. The CDR3 reads CASSPPRQGDTGELFF. DNA of the CDR3: TGTGCCAGCAGTCCCCCGAGGCAGGGGGACACCGGGGAGCTGTTTTTT.

This rearrangement joins TRBV30 to TRBJ2-1; 10 bases are a match to TRBD2. The CDR3 has 18 residues. V was clipped by 0 bases and J by 4 bases; unmatched bases: 12. CDR1 GTSNPN and CDR2 SVGIG come from the germline V gene (reference sequence). CDR3 nucleotide sequence: TGTGCCTGGAGTGTGGCTAGCGGGAGCCCCTACCCATACAATGAGCAGTTCTTC. Protein: CAWSVASGSPYPYNEQFF.

In its sample, this clonotype was seen many times. The chain links TRBV12-3 or TRBV12-4 to TRBJ1-5; 9 positions agree with TRBD1. CDR3 length: 15 residues. V was pared by 4 bases and J by 6 bases, with 7 bases of the junction left unmatched. Here the CDR3 reads CASSSSTGGSQPQHF. The CDR3 DNA reads TGTGCCAGCAGTTCCTCCACAGGGGGCAGTCAGCCCCAGCATTTT.